This T cell receptor beta chain was found in a study of human T cells and chemical hapten exposure. Study-level findings and limits: TCRs above 1 in 1000 frequency stayed constant with DPC sensitization. It should be noted that donors had alopecia, so their immune response may differ from healthy people's. PT1 expanded TCR counts and patch test score correlated positively.

Per the original data handling: Individual samples carried between roughly 23,224 and 690,600 TCRs, with some 100,000 as the median. Using its own MiXCR run on the RACE reads, TCRdb lists one record per CDR3 protein. TCRdb's processing, not the authors' own work, is the source of the V and J calls. In the table there are roughly 97,000 distinct CDR3 sequences, 25% to 30% of which are singletons. This clonotype was detected only a few times. Its antigen remains unknown. Indicated time point: patch test 3, about 24 weeks after DPC sensitization. Treatment in this sample: therapeutic diphenylcyclopropenone sensitization with weekly scalp DPC. CDR1 and CDR2 (germline): WSHSY, SAAADI. V was clipped by 6 bases and J by 9 bases, with 18 bases between them. The CDR3 consists of 14 residues.

The source material was whole blood, sampled in connection with sensitization to the hapten diphenylcyclopropenone (DPC). The chain joins TRBV10-2 to TRBJ2-1; perhaps TRBD2 as D (5 bases). This receptor was obtained from a man aged 40-55 years with alopecia areata. Some clones in this sample may be carry-over from other donors' samples. For the CDR3, the DNA is TGCGCCAGCAGAGAAGACCCAACTAGTCCTGAGCAGTTCTTC. Translated: CASREDPTSPEQFF.